This section outlines one T cell receptor beta chain sequence together with its context. The data derive from a study of blood T cell repertoires in COVID-19. Turning to the study itself: Both acute and convalescent COVID-19 samples were obtained from the United States, Italy and Spain. PBMCs, B-cell-depleted T cells, or T cells were the source of the cDNA or gDNA that made up the material.

In the study's own analysis: It was from reference gene primer amplification that nucleated cell counts were estimated. Clones were read by immunoSEQ multiplex PCR, and TCRdb kept only the in-frame ones, dropping some. For V, J and clone size, that table is used; D and trimming come from the DNA. The table includes 55,000 to 65,000 clones, 80% to 95% detected once. Trimming took 4 bases from V and 6 from J; bases not matched to a gene: 7. Germline V gene lookup returns CDR1 SGHTA and CDR2 FQGNSA. The CDR3 has 15 amino acids. This clonotype was sampled from a man aged 55-75 years with acute or convalescent COVID-19. The chain uses TRBV7-2 and TRBJ2-2; 8 positions agree with TRBD2. Sample: peripheral blood. The CDR3 DNA sequence: TGTGCCAGCAGCTCGGGACTAGTCTTTCCCGGGGAGCTGTTTTTT. It translates to CASSSGLVFPGELFF.